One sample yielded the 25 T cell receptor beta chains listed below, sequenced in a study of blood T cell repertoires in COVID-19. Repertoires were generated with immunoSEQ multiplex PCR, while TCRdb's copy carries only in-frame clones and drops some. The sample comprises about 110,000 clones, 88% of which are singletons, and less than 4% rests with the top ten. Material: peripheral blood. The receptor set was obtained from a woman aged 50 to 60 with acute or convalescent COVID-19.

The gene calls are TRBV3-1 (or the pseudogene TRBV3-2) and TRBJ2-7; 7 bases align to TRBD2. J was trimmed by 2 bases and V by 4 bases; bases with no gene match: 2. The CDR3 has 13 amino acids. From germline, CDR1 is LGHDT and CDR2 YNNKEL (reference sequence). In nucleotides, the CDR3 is TGTGCCAGCAGCCTAGGGAGGGCCTACGAGCAGTACTTC. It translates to CASSLGRAYEQYF.

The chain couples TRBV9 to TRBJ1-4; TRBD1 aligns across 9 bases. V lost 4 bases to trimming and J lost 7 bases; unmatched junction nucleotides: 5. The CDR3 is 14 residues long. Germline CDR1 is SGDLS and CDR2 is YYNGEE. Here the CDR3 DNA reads TGTGCCAGCAGCCTTGGACAGGGGCCTGAAAAACTGTTTTTT. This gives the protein CASSLGQGPEKLFF.

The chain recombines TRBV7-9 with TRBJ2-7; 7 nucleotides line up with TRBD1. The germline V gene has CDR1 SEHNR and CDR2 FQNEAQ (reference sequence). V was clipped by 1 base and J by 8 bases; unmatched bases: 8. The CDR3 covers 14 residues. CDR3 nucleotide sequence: TGTGCCAGCAGCTTAGACAGGGGCGGAAGCAAGCAGTACTTC. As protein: CASSLDRGGSKQYF.

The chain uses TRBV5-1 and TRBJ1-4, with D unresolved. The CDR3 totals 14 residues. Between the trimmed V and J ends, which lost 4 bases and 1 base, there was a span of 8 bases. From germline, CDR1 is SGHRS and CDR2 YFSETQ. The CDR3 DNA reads TGCGCCAGCAGCCTGGACGGAACTAATGAAAAACTGTTTTTT. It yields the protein CASSLDGTNEKLFF.

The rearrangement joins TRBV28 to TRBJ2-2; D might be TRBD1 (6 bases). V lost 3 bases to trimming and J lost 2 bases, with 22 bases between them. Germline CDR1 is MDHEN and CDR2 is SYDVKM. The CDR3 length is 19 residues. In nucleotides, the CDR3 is TGTGCCAGCAGTTTGCTTCAGAGTGAGACAGGTTTTAACACCGGGGAGCTGTTTTTT. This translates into CASSLLQSETGFNTGELFF.

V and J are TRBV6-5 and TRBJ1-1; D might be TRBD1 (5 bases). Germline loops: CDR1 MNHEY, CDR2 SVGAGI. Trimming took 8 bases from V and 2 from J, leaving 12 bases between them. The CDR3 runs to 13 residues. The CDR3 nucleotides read TGTGCCAGCTTCTCAGGGCTTAACACTGAAGCTTTCTTT. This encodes CASFSGLNTEAFF.

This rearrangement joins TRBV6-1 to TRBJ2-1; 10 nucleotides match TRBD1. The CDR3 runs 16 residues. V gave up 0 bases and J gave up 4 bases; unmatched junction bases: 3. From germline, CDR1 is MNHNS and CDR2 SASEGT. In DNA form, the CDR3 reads TGTGCCAGCAGTGAAGCCCCGGGACAGGGGTACAATGAGCAGTTCTTC. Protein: CASSEAPGQGYNEQFF.

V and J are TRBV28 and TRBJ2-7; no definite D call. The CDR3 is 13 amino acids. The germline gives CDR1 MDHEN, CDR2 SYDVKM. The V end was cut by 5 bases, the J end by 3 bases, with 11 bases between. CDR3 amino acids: CASSAQDIYEQYF. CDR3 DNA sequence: TGTGCCAGCAGTGCGCAGGATATCTACGAGCAGTACTTC.

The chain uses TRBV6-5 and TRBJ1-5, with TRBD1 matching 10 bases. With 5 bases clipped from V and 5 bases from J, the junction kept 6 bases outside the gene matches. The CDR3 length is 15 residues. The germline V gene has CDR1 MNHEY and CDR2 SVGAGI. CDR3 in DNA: TGTGCCAGCAGTCGCTACGGGACAGGGGATCAGCCCCAGCATTTT. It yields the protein CASSRYGTGDQPQHF.

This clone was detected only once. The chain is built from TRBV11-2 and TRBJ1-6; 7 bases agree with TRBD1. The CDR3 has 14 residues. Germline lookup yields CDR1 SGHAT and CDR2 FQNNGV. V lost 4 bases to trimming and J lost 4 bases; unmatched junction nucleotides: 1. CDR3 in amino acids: CASSWGQYNSPLHF. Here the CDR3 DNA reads TGTGCCAGCAGCTGGGGACAGTATAATTCACCCCTCCACTTT.

The CDR3 nucleotides are TGTGCCAGCTCAGAGGGACACGACGCCTACGAGCAGTACTTC. Its translation: CASSEGHDAYEQYF. This chain links TRBV9 with TRBJ2-7, with D possibly TRBD1 on 6 matching bases. Germline loops: CDR1 SGDLS, CDR2 YYNGEE. Trimming shortened V by 7 bases and J by 2 bases, and 16 bases separated the two germline ends. The CDR3 has 14 amino acids.

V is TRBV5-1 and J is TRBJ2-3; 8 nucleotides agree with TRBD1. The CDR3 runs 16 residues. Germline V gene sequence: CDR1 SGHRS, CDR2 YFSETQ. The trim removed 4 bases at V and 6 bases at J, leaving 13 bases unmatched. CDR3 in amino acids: CASSPGTGSTGDTQYF. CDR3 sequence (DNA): TGCGCCAGCAGCCCTGGGACAGGTAGTACGGGGGATACGCAGTATTTT.

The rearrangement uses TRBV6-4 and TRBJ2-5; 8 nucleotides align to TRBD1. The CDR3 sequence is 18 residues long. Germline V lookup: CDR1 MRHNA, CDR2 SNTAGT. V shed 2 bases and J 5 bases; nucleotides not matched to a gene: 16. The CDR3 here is CASSDPTPGQVEMETQYF. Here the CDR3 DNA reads TGTGCCAGCAGTGACCCCACCCCGGGACAGGTTGAGATGGAGACCCAGTACTTC.

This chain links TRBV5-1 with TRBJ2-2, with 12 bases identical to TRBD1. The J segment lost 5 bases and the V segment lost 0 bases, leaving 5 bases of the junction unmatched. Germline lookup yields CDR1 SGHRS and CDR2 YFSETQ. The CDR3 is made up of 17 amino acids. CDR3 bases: TGCGCCAGCAGCTTGGCGGGACAGGGGGCGCGAACCGGGGAGCTGTTTTTT. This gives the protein CASSLAGQGARTGELFF.

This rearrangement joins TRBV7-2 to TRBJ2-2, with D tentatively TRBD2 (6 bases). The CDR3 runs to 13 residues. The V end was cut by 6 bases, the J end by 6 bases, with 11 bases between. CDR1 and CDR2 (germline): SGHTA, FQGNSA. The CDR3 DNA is TGTGCCAGCAGGGCACCGGGGGCCGGGGAGCTGTTTTTT. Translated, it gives CASRAPGAGELFF.

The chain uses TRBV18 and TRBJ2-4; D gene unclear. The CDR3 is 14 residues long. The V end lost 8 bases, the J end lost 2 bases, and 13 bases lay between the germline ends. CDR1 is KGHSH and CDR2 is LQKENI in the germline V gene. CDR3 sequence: CASQLLGTKNIQYF. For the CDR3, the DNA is TGTGCCAGCCAACTACTTGGCACCAAAAACATTCAGTACTTC.

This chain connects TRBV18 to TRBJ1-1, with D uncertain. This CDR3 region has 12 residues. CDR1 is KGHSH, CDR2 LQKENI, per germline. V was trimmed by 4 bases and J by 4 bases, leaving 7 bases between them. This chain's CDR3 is CASSLASTEAFF. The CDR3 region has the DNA TGTGCCAGCTCACTAGCCAGCACTGAAGCTTTCTTT.

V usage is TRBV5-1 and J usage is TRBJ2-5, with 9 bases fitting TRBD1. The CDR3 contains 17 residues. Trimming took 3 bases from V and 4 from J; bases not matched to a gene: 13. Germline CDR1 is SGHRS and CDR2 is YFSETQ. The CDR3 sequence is CASSYSTTGGRSETQYF. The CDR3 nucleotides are TGCGCCAGCAGCTACTCAACAACAGGGGGCCGGTCAGAGACCCAGTACTTC.

CDR3 loop: CASSHMNTEAFF. The CDR3 region has the DNA TGTGCCAGCAGCCATATGAACACTGAAGCTTTCTTT. The gene calls are TRBV3-1 (or the pseudogene TRBV3-2) and TRBJ1-1, with D uncertain. The CDR3 has 12 amino acids. Germline CDR1 LGHDT, CDR2 YNNKEL (reference sequence). V was trimmed by 3 bases and J by 0 bases, leaving 2 bases between them.

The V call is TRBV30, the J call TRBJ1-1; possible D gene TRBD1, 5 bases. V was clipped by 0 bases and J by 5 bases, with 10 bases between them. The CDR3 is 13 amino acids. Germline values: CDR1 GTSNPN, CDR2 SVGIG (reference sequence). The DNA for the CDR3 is TGTGCCTGGAGTGTACAGGCAGGGACTGAAGCTTTCTTT. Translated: CAWSVQAGTEAFF.

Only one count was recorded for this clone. The CDR3 spells CATSTIRLAGRTDTQYF. The CDR3 region has the DNA TGTGCCACCAGTACGATTAGACTAGCGGGTAGAACAGATACGCAGTATTTT. The gene calls are TRBV15 and TRBJ2-3; 10 bases agree with TRBD2. The CDR3 length is 17 residues. CDR1 and CDR2 (germline): LNHNV, YYDKDF (reference sequence). V lost 6 bases, J lost 3 bases, and 12 bases stayed unmatched.

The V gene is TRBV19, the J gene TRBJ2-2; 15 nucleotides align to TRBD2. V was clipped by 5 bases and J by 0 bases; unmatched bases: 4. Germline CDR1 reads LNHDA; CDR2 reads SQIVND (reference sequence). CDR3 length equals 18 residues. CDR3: CASSSGLAGGPNTGELFF. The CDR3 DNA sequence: TGTGCCAGTAGTTCCGGACTAGCGGGAGGGCCGAACACCGGGGAGCTGTTTTTT.

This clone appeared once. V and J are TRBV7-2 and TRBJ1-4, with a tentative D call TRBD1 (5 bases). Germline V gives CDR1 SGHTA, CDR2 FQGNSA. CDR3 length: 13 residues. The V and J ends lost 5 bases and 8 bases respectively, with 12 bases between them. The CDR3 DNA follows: TGTGCCAGCAGCCTTCGGACATCAGAAAAACTGTTTTTT. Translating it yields CASSLRTSEKLFF.

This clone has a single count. The CDR3 reads CASSPGTSGKDTQYF. CDR3 DNA sequence: TGTGCCAGCAGCCCCGGGACTAGCGGAAAAGATACGCAGTATTTT. The chain uses TRBV6-5 and TRBJ2-3; 11 bases map to TRBD2. This CDR3 contains 15 residues. V trimming: 6 bases; J trimming: 5 bases; junction bases outside the gene matches: 7. CDR1 and CDR2 from the germline V gene are MNHEY and SVGAGI.

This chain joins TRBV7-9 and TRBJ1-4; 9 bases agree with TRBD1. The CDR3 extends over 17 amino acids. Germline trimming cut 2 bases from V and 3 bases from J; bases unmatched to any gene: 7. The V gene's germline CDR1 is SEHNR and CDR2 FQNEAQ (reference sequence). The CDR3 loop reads CASSLSSGTGSNEKLFF. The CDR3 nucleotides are TGTGCCAGCAGCTTATCTTCCGGGACAGGGTCTAATGAAAAACTGTTTTTT.